Presented here are 25 T cell receptor beta chains from one specimen sequenced in a study of regulatory T cells in long-lasting Graves disease. Combining iRepertoire HTBI primers with Arm-PCR of CDR3 regions, the authors built TCR beta libraries. TCRdb reprocessed the multiplex PCR reads with MiXCR, giving one entry per CDR3 protein. The sample records about 400,000 distinct CDR3 sequences, roughly 16% being singletons. The time point was: newly diagnosed GD, antithyroid drugs for less than 3 months. With RNA extracted from PBMCs as input, the TCR library was made. This same sample was also taken into another study, of T cells in Graves' hyperthyroidism and ophthalmopathy.

The sample consisted of peripheral blood mononuclear cells (PBMCs), taken at new diagnosis, from a patient treated with antithyroid drugs. The receptors here all came from a woman under 30 with Graves disease.

V usage is TRBV9 and J usage is TRBJ1-2; no clear D. Trimming took off 4 bases at V and 6 bases at J, with 10 bases between the two ends. The CDR3 covers 12 residues. Germline CDR1 and CDR2: SGDLS and YYNGEE. CDR3 amino acids: CASSSDTDGYTF. DNA of the CDR3: TGTGCCAGCAGCTCAGACACCGATGGCTACACCTTC.

On this clonotype itself: A far larger clone is just one base off, so this is likely a read error. The chain carries TRBV10-3 and TRBJ2-3, with 9 bases lining up with TRBD2. V dropped 5 bases and J dropped 2; count of bases not matched to a gene: 14. The CDR3 has 18 amino acids. Germline-derived CDR1 and CDR2 are ENHRY and SYGVKD. The CDR3 protein is CAISYSILAGPNTDTQYF. CDR3 bases: TGTGCCATCAGTTACTCGATCCTAGCGGGGCCTAACACAGATACGCAGTATTTT.

This clonotype showed up many times. V and J are TRBV12-3 or TRBV12-4 and TRBJ1-1; D unresolved. The length of the CDR3 is 11 residues. Deletions cut 7 bases from V and 6 bases from J, with 9 bases between. The CDR3, as DNA: TGTGCCAGCACGCGAGGTCCTGAAGCTTTCTTT. Protein: CASTRGPEAFF.

This clonotype was counted at least ten times. This rearrangement joins TRBV20-1 to TRBJ2-7; no firm D call. The CDR3 consists of 13 residues. Trimming removed 0 bases at V and 3 bases at J, with 9 bases between. In germline, CDR1 is DFQATT, CDR2 SNEGSKA (reference sequence). The CDR3, as DNA: TGCAGTGCTAGAGATCCCATAAACTACGAGCAGTACTTC. Residues: CSARDPINYEQYF.

This clonotype was recorded at least ten times. The chain employs TRBV3-1 and TRBJ1-3, with D unresolved. The V gene lost 1 base and the J gene lost 2 bases, with 9 bases spanning the gap. The CDR3 runs 15 residues. Per the germline V gene, CDR1 is LGHDT and CDR2 is YNNKEL (reference sequence). CDR3 sequence: CASSQGPGTGNTIYF. The CDR3 nucleotides are TGTGCCAGCAGCCAAGGACCCGGGACTGGAAACACCATATATTTT.

The CDR3 bases are TGTGCCATCAGTAAGACTAGCGCAGCGAACACCGGGGAGCTGTTTTTT. Its translation is CAISKTSAANTGELFF. J is TRBJ2-2 and V is TRBV10-3, with TRBD2 matching over 8 bases. V shed 5 bases, J shed 0 bases, and the junction held 5 bases outside the gene matches. This CDR3 is built from 16 residues. Germline assignment: CDR1 ENHRY and CDR2 SYGVKD.

This clonotype was detected many times. This chain joins TRBV20-1 and TRBJ2-1; tentatively, D is TRBD1 (6 bases). Germline values: CDR1 DFQATT, CDR2 SNEGSKA (reference sequence). The CDR3 runs 14 residues. Trimming took 0 bases from V and 3 from J, leaving 9 bases between them. As DNA, the CDR3 is TGCAGTGCTAGAGATCCACAGGGCTACAATGAGCAGTTCTTC. Its translation is CSARDPQGYNEQFF.

Concerning this clonotype: A far larger clone is off by one base, so a read error is likely. The V call is TRBV18, the J call TRBJ2-3, with D hard to call. Gene TRBJ2-7 matches the end of the DNA better, so the J call may be wrong. The CDR3 extends over 13 amino acids. Germline CDR1 KGHSH, CDR2 LQKENI. The CDR3 DNA reads TGTGCCAGCTCACCACTGGAGTACAATGAGCAGTACTTC. This gives the protein CASSPLEYNEQYF.

This clonotype is a singleton in its sample. The chain links TRBV7-9 to TRBJ1-1, with 7 bases matching TRBD1. The CDR3 runs to 15 residues. CDR1 is SEHNR and CDR2 is FQNEAQ in the germline V gene (reference sequence). Trimming cost V 3 bases and J 0 bases; bases outside gene matches: 4. DNA for the CDR3: TGTGCCAGCAGCTTCTCGAGGGGGCTGAACACTGAAGCTTTCTTT. It codes for CASSFSRGLNTEAFF.

This clonotype was seen many times. The CDR3 DNA reads TGTGCCTGGAGTGTAAGTCCCTACGAGCAGTACTTC. It yields the protein CAWSVSPYEQYF. This chain joins TRBV30 and TRBJ2-7; D call uncertain. CDR1 and CDR2 from the germline V gene are GTSNPN and SVGIG (reference sequence). This CDR3 spans 12 amino acids. The V end was cut by 0 bases, the J end by 2 bases, with 5 bases between.

This clonotype was counted at least ten times. This chain joins TRBV7-2 and TRBJ2-1; D is unresolved. CDR3 size: 15 residues. Trimming removed 10 bases at V and 7 bases at J, with 23 bases between. Germline CDR1 is SGHTA and CDR2 is FQGNSA. CDR3 sequence (DNA): TGTGCCACAGCGAGTACAGTCCTATCGGATAATGAGCAGTTCTTC. Translating it yields CATASTVLSDNEQFF.

This clonotype has just a few counts. The CDR3 coding sequence is TGTGCCAGCAGTATAACAGGGGGCCTTCAGCCCCAGCATTTT. It translates to CASSITGGLQPQHF. The genes are TRBV6-1 and TRBJ1-5; TRBD1 aligns across 9 bases. V trimming: 5 bases; J trimming: 6 bases; junction bases outside the gene matches: 5. Germline CDR1 and CDR2: MNHNS and SASEGT. The CDR3 runs 14 residues.

The chain links TRBV28 to TRBJ2-7; D is undetermined. V lost 2 bases and J 0 bases, leaving 11 bases between the germline ends. Germline CDR1 reads MDHEN; CDR2 reads SYDVKM. The CDR3 has 15 residues. The CDR3 is CASSLQGRGSYEQYF. The CDR3 DNA follows: TGTGCCAGCAGTTTACAAGGCCGAGGCTCCTACGAGCAGTACTTC.

This clonotype was observed a few times. V and J are TRBV12-3 or TRBV12-4 and TRBJ1-1; 7 positions agree with TRBD1. This CDR3 spans 14 amino acids. The ends lost 6 bases at V and 5 bases at J; junction bases unmatched: 9. CDR3 DNA sequence: TGTGCCAGCAGACCGGGACAGAGAAGAACTGAAGCTTTCTTT. Translated, it gives CASRPGQRRTEAFF.

The rearrangement uses TRBV7-8 and TRBJ2-7; 7 nucleotides agree with TRBD1. Germline V lookup: CDR1 SGHVS, CDR2 FQNEAQ. The CDR3 has 15 residues. The V segment lost 6 bases and the J segment 0 bases; nucleotides outside the gene matches: 8. The CDR3 loop reads CASSLTGWGSYEQYF. The DNA of the CDR3 is TGTGCCAGCAGTTTGACAGGGTGGGGCTCCTACGAGCAGTACTTC. Looking up the rest from reference TRBV7-8 and TRBJ2-7 gives the full variable domain: GAGVSQSPRYKVAKRGQDVALRCDPISGHVSLFWYQQALGQGPEFLTYFQNEAQLDKSGLPSDRFFAERPEGSVSTLKIQRTQQEDSAVYLCASSLTGWGSYEQYFGPGTRLTVT.

This clonotype was counted many times. The chain joins TRBV12-3 or TRBV12-4 to TRBJ2-7; 11 nucleotides align to TRBD1. J gave up 9 bases and V 6 bases, and 10 bases lay outside the gene matches. The CDR3 spans 14 residues. The CDR3 sequence: CASSLAGTGGVQYF. The CDR3 nucleotides read TGTGCCAGCAGCCTAGCCGGGACAGGGGGTGTGCAGTACTTC.

This clonotype was seen more than once but under ten times. CDR3 region: CASSDGFSGANVLTF. In nucleotides, the CDR3 is TGCGCCAGCAGTGATGGCTTCTCTGGGGCCAACGTCCTGACTTTC. The chain is built from TRBV10-1 and TRBJ2-6; D gene uncertain. The CDR3 is 15 residues long. The germline V gene has CDR1 WNHNN and CDR2 SYGVQD (reference sequence). V was shortened by 3 bases and J by 0 bases, with 6 bases between the two germline ends.

This clonotype was picked up many times. CDR3 DNA sequence: TGTGCCAGCAACGACAGGGACTATGGCTACACCTTC. Translation: CASNDRDYGYTF. The V gene is TRBV6-2 or TRBV6-3, the J gene TRBJ1-2, with 7 bases matching TRBD1. V lost 7 bases and J lost 3; bases outside the gene matches: 2. Looked up from germline, CDR1 is MNHEY and CDR2 is SVGEGT. This CDR3 comprises 12 residues.

There are many counts of this clonotype. V is TRBV7-2 and J is TRBJ2-3; 7 bases agree with TRBD2. Germline CDR1 reads SGHTA; CDR2 reads FQGNSA. This CDR3 comprises 16 residues. V gave up 1 base and J gave up 4 bases; unmatched junction bases: 8. The CDR3 spells CASSLVRGLEADTQYF. The DNA of the CDR3 is TGTGCCAGCAGCTTAGTTAGAGGACTAGAAGCAGATACGCAGTATTTT.

This chain joins TRBV10-3 and TRBJ2-2; possibly TRBD1 or TRBD2 for D (5 bases each). The germline gives CDR1 ENHRY, CDR2 SYGVKD. The CDR3 runs to 14 residues. V was cut by 7 bases and J by 9 bases, with 18 bases left in between. The CDR3 region has the DNA TGTGCCATCATGCAGGGACCCGGGGTTCGGGAGCTGTTTTTT. This translates into CAIMQGPGVRELFF.

This clonotype was seen many times. The J gene is TRBJ1-5, the V gene TRBV6-4; D is undetermined. V gave up 6 bases and J gave up 1 base, with 13 bases separating them. This CDR3 has 15 residues. Germline CDR1 and CDR2: MRHNA and SNTAGT. In DNA form, the CDR3 reads TGTGCCAGCAGGCAGGACCCTCTGAGCAATCAGCCCCAGCATTTT. Residues: CASRQDPLSNQPQHF.

This chain uses TRBV7-9 with TRBJ2-7; D is possibly TRBD1 or TRBD2 (6 bases each). This CDR3 spans 13 amino acids. The V end was cut by 7 bases, the J end by 7 bases, with 17 bases between. Germline CDR1 is SEHNR and CDR2 is FQNEAQ (reference sequence). CDR3 nucleotide sequence: TGTGCCAGCAACCCAGAGGGGGGTAGGGAGCAGTACTTC. Its protein product is CASNPEGGREQYF.

This clonotype was seen only a few times. The chain combines TRBV9 with TRBJ1-5; D ambiguous. The germline V and J ends were trimmed by 3 bases and 2 bases, with 9 bases remaining between them. CDR1 SGDLS and CDR2 YYNGEE come from the germline V gene. The CDR3 has 14 amino acids. CDR3 DNA sequence: TGTGCCAGCAGCGCCGGACGGGGCAATCAGCCCCAGCATTTT. It codes for CASSAGRGNQPQHF.

This clonotype was detected ten times or more. The CDR3 spells CASSGTGQGLGTQYF. The CDR3 coding sequence is TGTGCCAGCAGTGGCACGGGACAGGGGCTCGGGACCCAGTACTTC. The chain uses TRBV28 and TRBJ2-5; 10 nucleotides agree with TRBD1. The CDR3 has 15 residues. Per germline, CDR1 MDHEN and CDR2 SYDVKM. With V trimmed by 5 bases and J by 7 bases, 10 bases remained unmatched.

At least ten counts were recorded for this clonotype. The chain employs TRBV20-1 and TRBJ2-1; perhaps TRBD2 as D (6 bases). The CDR3 runs 16 residues. The germline gives CDR1 DFQATT, CDR2 SNEGSKA (reference sequence). V was clipped by 5 bases and J by 15 bases, with 32 bases between them. The CDR3 DNA sequence: TGCAGTGCTGGCCACGTCACTAGCCGGGGAGGAGTATTAACGTTCTTC. Amino acids: CSAGHVTSRGGVLTFF.